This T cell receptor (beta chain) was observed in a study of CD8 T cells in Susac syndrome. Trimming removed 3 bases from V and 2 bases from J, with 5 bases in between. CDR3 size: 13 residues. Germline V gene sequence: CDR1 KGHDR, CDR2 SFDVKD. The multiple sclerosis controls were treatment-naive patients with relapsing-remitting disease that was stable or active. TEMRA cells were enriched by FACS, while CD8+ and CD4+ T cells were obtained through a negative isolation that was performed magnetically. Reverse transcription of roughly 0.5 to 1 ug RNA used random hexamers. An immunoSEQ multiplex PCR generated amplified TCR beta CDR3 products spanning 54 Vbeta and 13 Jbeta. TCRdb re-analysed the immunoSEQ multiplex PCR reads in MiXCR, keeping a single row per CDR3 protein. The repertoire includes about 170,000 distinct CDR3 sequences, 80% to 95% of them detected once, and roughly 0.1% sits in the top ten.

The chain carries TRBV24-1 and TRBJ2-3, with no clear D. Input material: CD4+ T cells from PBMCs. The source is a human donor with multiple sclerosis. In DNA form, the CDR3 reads TGTGCCACCAGTGATGGGAACACAGATACGCAGTATTTT. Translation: CATSDGNTDTQYF.